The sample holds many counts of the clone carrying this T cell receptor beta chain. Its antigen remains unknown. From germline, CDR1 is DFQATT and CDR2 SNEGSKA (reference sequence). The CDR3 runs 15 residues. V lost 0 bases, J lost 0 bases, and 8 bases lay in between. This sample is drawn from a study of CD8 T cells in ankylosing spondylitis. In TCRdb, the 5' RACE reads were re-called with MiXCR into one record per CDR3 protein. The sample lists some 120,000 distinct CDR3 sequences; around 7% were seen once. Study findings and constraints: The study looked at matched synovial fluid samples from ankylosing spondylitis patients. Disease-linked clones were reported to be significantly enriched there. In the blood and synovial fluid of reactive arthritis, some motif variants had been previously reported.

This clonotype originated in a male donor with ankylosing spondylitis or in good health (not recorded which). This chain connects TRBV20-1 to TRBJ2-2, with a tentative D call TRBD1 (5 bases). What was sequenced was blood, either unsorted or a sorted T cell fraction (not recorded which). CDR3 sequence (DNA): TGCAGTGCTAGAGATATGGGGCCGAACACCGGGGAGCTGTTTTTT. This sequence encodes CSARDMGPNTGELFF.